Each of the 21 T cell receptor beta chains below was sequenced from the same sample in a study of response to subunit inactivated influenza vaccine. Via MiXCR, TCRdb re-called the RT-PCR reads, giving one row per CDR3 protein. The table lists 400,000 to 650,000 distinct CDR3 sequences, less than 7.5% of them singletons. This specimen consisted of PBMCs from blood, obtained roughly 24 months after vaccination. These receptors were taken from a man aged 50 to 75 who received an inactivated influenza vaccine.

There are many counts of this clonotype. This rearrangement joins TRBV29-1 to TRBJ1-2, with 8 bases aligning to TRBD1. Germline V gene data show CDR1 as SQVTM and CDR2 as ANQGSEA. The V segment lost 4 bases and the J segment 4 bases; nucleotides outside the gene matches: 5. This CDR3 has 13 residues. The CDR3: CSVGTGPSYGYTF. Here the CDR3 DNA reads TGCAGCGTTGGGACAGGGCCTAGCTATGGCTACACCTTC.

This clonotype has just a few counts. V gene TRBV27 combines with J gene TRBJ1-2; 7 bases map to TRBD1. V gave up 5 bases and J gave up 6 bases; unmatched junction bases: 3. Germline V lookup: CDR1 MNHEY, CDR2 SMNVEV (reference sequence). This CDR3 is built from 12 residues. CDR3 sequence reads: CASSPQGHGYTF. CDR3 nucleotide sequence: TGTGCCAGCAGTCCACAGGGGCATGGCTACACCTTC.

The V and J genes are TRBV5-1 and TRBJ2-7; TRBD1 aligns across 7 bases. The CDR3 spans 19 residues. V was pared by 3 bases and J by 0 bases, with 18 bases of the junction left unmatched. CDR1 is SGHRS, CDR2 YFSETQ, per germline. The DNA of the CDR3 is TGCGCCAGCAGCTCCCGTCTTGGTTCTGGGACAGTGGCCTCCTACGAGCAGTACTTC. It yields the protein CASSSRLGSGTVASYEQYF.

This chain links TRBV7-9 with TRBJ2-7, with 9 bases lining up with TRBD1. This CDR3 region has 15 residues. Germline lookup yields CDR1 SEHNR and CDR2 FQNEAQ (reference sequence). Trimming removed 1 base from V and 7 bases from J; junction bases left unmatched: 8. In nucleotides, the CDR3 is TGTGCCAGCAGCTTAGACGGGACAGGGTTCCGGGAGCAGTACTTC. This sequence encodes CASSLDGTGFREQYF.

This clonotype showed up just a few times. The chain recombines TRBV28 with TRBJ1-1; 10 nucleotides line up with TRBD1. J was trimmed by 4 bases and V by 5 bases; bases with no gene match: 4. The CDR3 extends over 14 amino acids. Germline CDR1 and CDR2: MDHEN and SYDVKM. CDR3 DNA sequence: TGTGCCAGCAGTCCGGGGGACAGGGGCACTGAAGCTTTCTTT. Its protein product is CASSPGDRGTEAFF.

The chain uses TRBV28 and TRBJ2-1; a weak D match, TRBD2 (7 bases). The germline CDR1 and CDR2 sequences are MDHEN and SYDVKM. The CDR3 contains 14 residues. V lost 7 bases to trimming and J lost 2 bases, with 12 bases between them. The CDR3 loop is CASIAGATYNEQFF. DNA for the CDR3: TGTGCCAGCATCGCGGGGGCCACCTACAATGAGCAGTTCTTC.

This clonotype was observed a handful of times. The chain recombines TRBV20-1 with TRBJ2-7, with D tentatively TRBD2 (6 bases). Trimming removed 6 bases from V and 2 bases from J, with 17 bases in between. The germline V gene has CDR1 DFQATT and CDR2 SNEGSKA (reference sequence). The CDR3 totals 14 residues. The DNA of the CDR3 is TGCAGTGCCCCGGGGGTAGCCGCTCCCTACGAGCAGTACTTC. Translation: CSAPGVAAPYEQYF.

This clonotype occurred many times. The CDR3 here is CASTEDRGIFETQYF. As DNA, the CDR3 is TGTGCCAGCACCGAGGACAGGGGTATTTTCGAGACCCAGTACTTC. V gene TRBV28 combines with J gene TRBJ2-5; 9 bases agree with TRBD1. V shed 7 bases and J 5 bases; nucleotides not matched to a gene: 11. Germline lookup yields CDR1 MDHEN and CDR2 SYDVKM. CDR3 length: 15 amino acids.

This clonotype was found many times. This rearrangement joins TRBV10-3 to TRBJ2-7; 7 bases align to TRBD2. Germline CDR1 and CDR2: ENHRY and SYGVKD. With V trimmed by 7 bases and J by 0 bases, 9 bases remained unmatched. There are 15 residues in the CDR3. DNA of the CDR3: TGTGCCATCAACAATAACCGGGACTACTCCTACGAGCAGTACTTC. Encoded protein: CAINNNRDYSYEQYF.

The table lists this clonotype with a few counts. The rearrangement uses TRBV7-9 and TRBJ2-5, with unresolved D. CDR1 is SEHNR, CDR2 FQNEAQ, per germline (reference sequence). Trimming left V 4 bases short and J 1 base short, with 10 bases between. This CDR3 has 14 residues. CDR3 bases: TGTGCCAGCAGCTCCCCACCCTTCCAAGAGACCCAGTACTTC. This encodes CASSSPPFQETQYF. Filled out from reference TRBV7-9 and TRBJ2-5, the complete variable domain reads DTGVSQNPRHKITKRGQNVTFRCDPISEHNRLYWYRQTLGQGPEFLTYFQNEAQLEKSRLLSDRFSAERPKGSFSTLEIQRTEQGDSAMYLCASSSPPFQETQYFGPGTRLLVL.

The DNA for the CDR3 is TGTGCCAGCATGGGTACAGAGAAGGACTACAATGAGCAGTTCTTC. Its translation: CASMGTEKDYNEQFF. This chain connects TRBV6-2 or TRBV6-3 to TRBJ2-1; no reliable D call. Germline V gives CDR1 MNHEY, CDR2 SVGEGT. V dropped 7 bases and J dropped 3 bases, with 16 bases sitting between them. This CDR3 region has 15 residues.

This clonotype was seen more than once but under ten times. This rearrangement joins TRBV4-3 to TRBJ1-4; D gene unclear. The V gene's germline CDR1 is LGHNA and CDR2 YSLEER. This CDR3 region has 15 residues. V was trimmed by 1 base and J by 6 bases, leaving 12 bases between them. The CDR3 region is CASSQVARGYEKLFF. The CDR3 nucleotides read TGCGCCAGCAGCCAAGTAGCCAGAGGGTATGAAAAACTGTTTTTT.

There are a few counts of this clonotype. The chain has TRBV20-1 and TRBJ2-1; 11 positions agree with TRBD2. The CDR3 is 15 amino acids. V lost 6 bases, J lost 3 bases, and 7 bases stayed unmatched. Germline V gives CDR1 DFQATT, CDR2 SNEGSKA (reference sequence). In nucleotides, the CDR3 is TGCAGTGCGCGCCCCGGGACTAGCGGCTACAATGAGCAGTTCTTC. Residues: CSARPGTSGYNEQFF.

This clonotype was picked up a small number of times. The chain uses TRBV15 and TRBJ2-7; 9 nucleotides line up with TRBD2. V shed 3 bases, J shed 1 base, and the junction held 22 bases outside the gene matches. In germline, CDR1 is LNHNV, CDR2 YYDKDF (reference sequence). This CDR3 is built from 21 residues. The CDR3 DNA is TGTGCCACCAGCAGTGCGGGGTGGGCTAGCGGGAACTTTATGGCTTCCTACGAGCAGTACTTC. It codes for CATSSAGWASGNFMASYEQYF. The full variable domain, in which reference TRBV15 and TRBJ2-7 provide the parts outside the CDR3, is DAMVIQNPRYQVTQFGKPVTLSCSQTLNHNVMYWYQQKSSQAPKLLFHYYDKDFNNEADTPDNFQSRRPNTSFCFLDIRSPGLGDTAMYLCATSSAGWASGNFMASYEQYFGPGTRLTVT.

This clonotype was counted ten times or more. This sequence joins TRBV5-6 and TRBJ2-1; TRBD1 matches at 7 bases. Germline CDR1 is SGHDT and CDR2 is YYEEEE. The junction had 16 bases not matched to a gene; V was cut back by 1 base and J by 15 bases. CDR3 length equals 15 residues. The CDR3 here is CASSLLGDSIKPGFF. CDR3 in DNA: TGTGCCAGCAGCTTGTTAGGGGACAGTATAAAACCGGGGTTCTTC.

This clonotype was counted many times. The chain joins TRBV7-9 to TRBJ2-2; tentatively, D is TRBD1 (6 bases). V was cut by 3 bases and J by 6 bases, with 17 bases left in between. The CDR3 length is 16 residues. Germline V gives CDR1 SEHNR, CDR2 FQNEAQ (reference sequence). The CDR3 DNA is TGTGCCAGCAGCTTCCCTACAGGGAGTGTAGCCGGGGAGCTGTTTTTT. Translated: CASSFPTGSVAGELFF.

This clonotype was recorded many times. The chain carries TRBV12-3 or TRBV12-4 and TRBJ2-3; the D gene is possibly TRBD2 (5 bases). The CDR3 consists of 16 residues. V lost 7 bases and J lost 2, with 19 bases in between. The CDR3 is CASNAIRDRNTDTQYF. CDR3 coding DNA: TGTGCCAGCAACGCGATCCGGGATCGAAACACAGATACGCAGTATTTT.

This clonotype was seen more than once but under ten times. The chain links TRBV24-1 to TRBJ2-3, with D perhaps matching TRBD1 (6 bases). With 7 bases removed from V and 6 bases from J, the gap between germline ends came to 16 bases. The germline V gene has CDR1 KGHDR and CDR2 SFDVKD. CDR3 size: 14 residues. The CDR3, as DNA: TGTGCCACCAGCCTCAGGGGCGGTGGGGATACGCAGTATTTT. Protein: CATSLRGGGDTQYF.

The chain couples TRBV14 to TRBJ2-2; 8 positions match TRBD1. V lost 4 bases to trimming and J lost 4 bases; unmatched junction nucleotides: 5. Germline values: CDR1 SGHDN, CDR2 FVKESK. This CDR3 spans 15 amino acids. The CDR3 here is CASSRGQGGTGELFF. As DNA, the CDR3 is TGTGCCAGCAGCCGAGGACAGGGAGGCACCGGGGAGCTGTTTTTT.

The chain links TRBV2 to TRBJ2-5, with 8 positions matching TRBD2. Germline loops: CDR1 SNHLY, CDR2 FYNNEI. The CDR3 extends over 15 amino acids. The trim removed 7 bases at V and 4 bases at J, leaving 11 bases unmatched. The CDR3 loop is CASTATGTRAETQYF. DNA of the CDR3: TGTGCCAGCACCGCAACCGGGACTAGGGCAGAGACCCAGTACTTC.

This clonotype was picked up a small number of times. The V and J genes are TRBV3-1 and TRBJ2-1; D unresolved. This CDR3 comprises 14 residues. Per the germline V gene, CDR1 is LGHDT and CDR2 is YNNKEL (reference sequence). Trimming shortened V by 4 bases and J by 5 bases, and 12 bases separated the two germline ends. This CDR3 is CASSLSTVNNEQFF. The CDR3 DNA sequence: TGTGCCAGCAGCCTATCGACGGTGAACAATGAGCAGTTCTTC.